The 15 T cell receptor beta chains reported below all come from one sample, sequenced in a study of blood T cell repertoires in COVID-19. Data came from immunoSEQ multiplex PCR; TCRdb stores just in-frame clones and leaves some out. The data show roughly 250,000 clones, with around 89% seen just once and about 0.8% held by the top ten. The sample consisted of peripheral blood. The receptors were gathered from a man under 40 with acute or convalescent COVID-19.

The chain joins TRBV19 to TRBJ2-1; 12 bases align to TRBD2. Germline V gene lookup returns CDR1 LNHDA and CDR2 SQIVND (reference sequence). The CDR3 covers 16 residues. V lost 5 bases and J lost 4; bases outside the gene matches: 6. The DNA for the CDR3 is TGTGCCAGTAGTTACGGGACTAGCGGGTATTACAATGAGCAGTTCTTC. It yields the protein CASSYGTSGYYNEQFF. The entire variable domain, with the rest obtained from reference TRBV19 and TRBJ2-1, is as follows: DGGITQSPKYLFRKEGQNVTLSCEQNLNHDAMYWYRQDPGQGLRLIYYSQIVNDFQKGDIAEGYSVSREKKESFPLTVTSAQKNPTAFYLCASSYGTSGYYNEQFFGPGTRLTVL.

The chain joins TRBV7-8 to TRBJ1-5, with D tentatively TRBD1 (6 bases). V lost 5 bases, J lost 6 bases, and 17 bases lay in between. CDR1 is SGHVS, CDR2 FQNEAQ, per germline. The CDR3 loop spans 15 amino acids. CDR3 sequence: CASSGSGGGLQPQHF. The CDR3 nucleotides read TGTGCCAGCAGCGGCTCGGGCGGGGGCCTTCAGCCCCAGCATTTT.

This clone was seen once. V usage is TRBV28 and J usage is TRBJ1-4; a weak D match, TRBD1 (5 bases). Germline assignment: CDR1 MDHEN and CDR2 SYDVKM. V was clipped by 7 bases and J by 4 bases, with 13 bases between them. CDR3 length: 14 residues. CDR3 loop: CASNDVDSNEKLFF. DNA for the CDR3: TGTGCCAGCAATGATGTTGACAGTAATGAAAAACTGTTTTTT.

The chain recombines TRBV28 with TRBJ1-4; the D is unclear. Trimming removed 5 bases from V and 7 bases from J, with 17 bases in between. The germline V gene has CDR1 MDHEN and CDR2 SYDVKM. This CDR3 comprises 15 residues. Written as DNA, the CDR3 is TGTGCCAGCAGTAGTTCGAGGGCGGGCGGTGAAAAACTGTTTTTT. It codes for CASSSSRAGGEKLFF.

In nucleotides, the CDR3 is TGTGCCAGCAGCAGGGGACACTGGGAGACCCAGTACTTC. Residues: CASSRGHWETQYF. The rearrangement links TRBV27 to TRBJ2-5; a possible D gene is TRBD1 (6 bases). V dropped 6 bases and J dropped 5 bases, with 13 bases sitting between them. Germline CDR1 reads MNHEY; CDR2 reads SMNVEV (reference sequence). The CDR3 is 13 residues long.

V usage is TRBV9 and J usage is TRBJ1-4; 9 bases align to TRBD1. Losses at the gene ends were 4 bases for V and 9 bases for J; bases not matched to a gene: 7. Germline CDR1 is SGDLS and CDR2 is YYNGEE. CDR3 length: 14 residues. Written as DNA, the CDR3 is TGTGCCAGCAGCCCAAGAGGGACAGGGCAAAAACTGTTTTTT. It codes for CASSPRGTGQKLFF.

The DNA of the CDR3 is TGCGCCAGCAGCTTGGACGGTGGGGCAGGGAAGACTGAAGCTTTCTTT. It codes for CASSLDGGAGKTEAFF. The V call is TRBV5-1, the J call TRBJ1-1; the D gene is possibly TRBD1 (5 bases). There are 16 residues in the CDR3. Germline CDR1 and CDR2: SGHRS and YFSETQ. Between the trimmed V and J ends, which lost 0 bases and 5 bases, there was a span of 17 bases.

This clone was counted once. The chain links TRBV5-4 to TRBJ2-5; D may be TRBD1 (5 bases). The germline V gene encodes CDR1 SGHNT and CDR2 YYREEE (reference sequence). This CDR3 is 14 amino acids long. The V end lost 0 bases, the J end lost 0 bases, and 6 bases lay between the germline ends. CDR3 nucleotides: TGTGCCAGCAGCTTGGCAGGGAACCAAGAGACCCAGTACTTC. This encodes CASSLAGNQETQYF.

The CDR3 here is CASSGIAGTGNSPLHF. CDR3 coding DNA: TGTGCCAGCAGTGGAATAGCCGGGACAGGGAATTCACCCCTCCACTTT. This chain links TRBV6-1 with TRBJ1-6; 9 nucleotides match TRBD1. The CDR3 has 16 residues. Per the germline V gene, CDR1 is MNHNS and CDR2 is SASEGT. Germline trimming cut 4 bases from V and 7 bases from J; bases unmatched to any gene: 8.

This chain uses TRBV11-2 with TRBJ1-2; D may be TRBD1 (6 bases). Trimming stripped 1 base from V and 12 bases from J, with 18 bases between. Germline loops: CDR1 SGHAT, CDR2 FQNNGV. The CDR3 contains 14 residues. The CDR3 protein is CASSLVAYRDQNTF. In DNA, the CDR3 is TGTGCCAGCAGCTTAGTCGCCTACAGGGATCAGAACACCTTC.

V and J are TRBV28 and TRBJ2-7; D possibly corresponds to TRBD1 (6 bases). The V end lost 3 bases, the J end lost 4 bases, and 10 bases lay between the germline ends. Germline V gene data show CDR1 as MDHEN and CDR2 as SYDVKM. The CDR3 loop spans 13 amino acids. DNA for the CDR3: TGTGCCAGCAGTTTGGACAGTCGGTACGAGCAGTACTTC. This codes for CASSLDSRYEQYF.

The chain carries TRBV28 and TRBJ1-5; D is possibly TRBD1 (5 bases). The CDR3 length is 15 residues. Germline CDR1 is MDHEN and CDR2 is SYDVKM. V shed 2 bases and J shed 7 bases, with 15 bases lying between them. CDR3 DNA sequence: TGTGCCAGCAGTTTAATGCTGGGGGGGAACCAGCCCCAGCATTTT. This codes for CASSLMLGGNQPQHF.

This chain joins TRBV19 and TRBJ2-1, with 12 bases aligning to TRBD2. The V segment lost 3 bases and the J segment 3 bases; nucleotides outside the gene matches: 6. CDR1 LNHDA and CDR2 SQIVND come from the germline V gene (reference sequence). CDR3 size: 17 residues. In nucleotides, the CDR3 is TGTGCCAGTAGTATCTCAACTAGCGGGGGGCTCTACAATGAGCAGTTCTTC. It is translated as CASSISTSGGLYNEQFF.

This clone was seen only once. J is TRBJ2-2 and V is TRBV5-1; weak D call: TRBD2 (6 bases). The germline gives CDR1 SGHRS, CDR2 YFSETQ. V was trimmed by 4 bases and J by 5 bases, leaving 12 bases between them. The CDR3 covers 14 residues. In DNA, the CDR3 is TGCGCCAGCAGCGCGGGACCCCTAACCGGGGAGCTGTTTTTT. It is translated as CASSAGPLTGELFF.

This chain links TRBV6-5 with TRBJ2-1; a weak D match, TRBD1 (5 bases). Germline CDR1 and CDR2: MNHEY and SVGAGI. Trimming took 6 bases from V and 7 from J, leaving 13 bases between them. This CDR3 is 13 amino acids long. CDR3 in amino acids: CASSYVTGNEQFF. The CDR3 DNA sequence: TGTGCCAGCAGCTATGTCACAGGTAATGAGCAGTTCTTC.